The rows below give T cell receptor beta chains drawn from one sample of a study of CD8+CD57+ T cells in acquired aplastic anemia. Each CDR3 protein is one row after TCRdb ran MiXCR on the reads. The profile covers some 180,000 distinct CDR3 sequences, with around 45% appearing a single time and under 3.5% taken by the ten largest. Sequencing input: sorted CD4+, CD8+, or CD8+CD57+ T cells (not recorded which) from PBMCs. The receptors derive from a human donor in good health. The CDR3 runs from the conserved cysteine through the conserved F or W. Each record gives: D gene, J gene, clone size, V gene, CDR3 protein, CDR3 DNA. D genes are given only for firm matches. Only part of the rows carry a size: once, few, many, or a class if the clone is expanded.

>TRBD1|TRBJ1-5|few|TRBV5-6
CASSFGTGNQPQHF
TGTGCCAGCAGCTTCGGGACAGGGAATCAGCCCCAGCATTTT
>TRBD2|TRBJ2-7|NA|TRBV20-1
CSASRTSGTRYEQYF
TGCAGCGCTAGTAGGACTAGCGGGACTAGGTACGAGCAGTACTTC
>NA|TRBJ2-1|many|TRBV6-5
CASSSVTEQFF
TGTGCCAGCAGTTCGGTTACTGAGCAGTTCTTC
>NA|TRBJ2-7|once|TRBV6-5
CARSYGWAGTYEQYF
TGTGCCCGCAGTTACGGTTGGGCAGGAACCTACGAGCAGTACTTC
>NA|TRBJ2-1|NA|TRBV15
CATRGGMNNEQFF
TGTGCCACCCGAGGGGGGATGAACAATGAGCAGTTCTTC
>TRBD1|TRBJ2-7|NA|TRBV4-2
CASSHDRPGQGYEQYF
TGTGCCAGCAGCCACGACAGACCGGGACAGGGTTACGAGCAGTACTTC
>TRBD1|TRBJ2-7|NA|TRBV20-1
CSARGHRGRPSYEQYF
TGCAGTGCTAGAGGGCACAGGGGGCGACCGTCCTACGAGCAGTACTTC
>TRBD1|TRBJ2-4|NA|TRBV28
CASSLPAWTGSSKNIQYF
TGTGCCAGCAGTTTACCCGCCTGGACAGGATCAAGCAAAAACATTCAGTACTTC
>TRBD2|TRBJ2-7|NA|TRBV6-7
CASTWTSGGYSSYEQYF
TGTGCCAGCACATGGACTAGCGGGGGGTACAGCTCCTACGAGCAGTACTTC
>TRBD2|TRBJ2-7|NA|TRBV15
CATSRELAGGYEQYF
TGTGCCACCAGCAGAGAACTAGCGGGAGGCTACGAGCAGTACTTC
>NA|TRBJ1-2|many|TRBV6-1
CASSEGGGWYGYTF
TGTGCCAGCAGTGAAGGGGGAGGGTGGTATGGCTACACCTTC
>TRBD1|TRBJ2-7|NA|TRBV4-1
CASSQGTANEQYF
TGCGCCAGCAGCCAGGGGACAGCCAACGAGCAGTACTTC
>TRBD1|TRBJ1-4|NA|TRBV10-3
CAIRSDRDNEKLFF
TGTGCCATCAGATCGGACAGGGATAATGAAAAACTGTTTTTT
>NA|TRBJ1-2|NA|TRBV9
CASSVSTAYGYTF
TGTGCCAGCAGCGTATCCACAGCTTATGGCTACACCTTC
>TRBD1|TRBJ2-5|NA|TRBV10-3
CAISEDRGGETQYF
TGTGCCATCAGCGAGGACAGGGGGGGGGAGACCCAGTACTTC
>TRBD2|TRBJ2-1|many|TRBV20-1
CSALSGRAINEQFF
TGCAGTGCCCTTAGCGGGAGGGCGATCAATGAGCAGTTCTTC
>NA|TRBJ2-4|once|TRBV7-8
CASSLGPGGFEYF
TGTGCCAGCAGCTTAGGCCCTGGTGGGTTTGAGTACTTC
>TRBD1|TRBJ1-2|NA|TRBV7-9
CASSPGTGGSYGYTF
TGTGCCAGCAGCCCTGGGACAGGGGGGTCCTATGGCTACACCTTC
>TRBD1|TRBJ2-7|NA|TRBV5-1
CASSSTGGSYEQYF
TGCGCCAGCAGCTCGACAGGGGGGTCCTACGAGCAGTACTTC
>TRBD1|TRBJ1-6|many|TRBV20-1
CSARKTGSLDNSPLHF
TGCAGTGCTAGAAAGACAGGGAGTCTTGATAATTCACCCCTCCACTTT
>NA|TRBJ1-5|NA|TRBV19
CASSTRDNNQPQHF
TGTGCCAGTAGTACCCGGGACAACAATCAGCCCCAGCATTTT
>NA|TRBJ1-6|NA|TRBV12-3/TRBV12-4
CASSGTGANSPLHF
TGTGCCAGCAGTGGAACCGGGGCTAACTCACCCCTCCACTTT
>NA|TRBJ2-7|NA|TRBV5-1
CASSVNYLGSAEQYF
TGCGCCAGCAGCGTAAACTATCTAGGCTCCGCCGAGCAGTACTTC
>NA|TRBJ2-2|many|TRBV19
CASNLNTGELFF
TGTGCCAGTAATCTAAACACCGGGGAGCTGTTTTTT
>NA|TRBJ2-6|many|TRBV9
CASSVRSGANVLTF
TGTGCCAGCAGCGTACGATCTGGGGCCAACGTCCTGACTTTC
>TRBD1|TRBJ1-5|NA|TRBV9
CASSPGTGGLNQPQHF
TGTGCCAGCAGCCCCGGGACAGGGGGCCTCAATCAGCCCCAGCATTTT
>TRBD2|TRBJ2-1|many|TRBV7-2
CASSLAEASGRRGEQFF
TGTGCCAGCAGCTTAGCGGAGGCTAGCGGGAGGAGGGGTGAGCAGTTCTTC
>TRBD1|TRBJ2-4|NA|TRBV10-3
CAIRGQGTAKNIQYF
TGTGCCATCAGGGGACAGGGGACGGCCAAAAACATTCAGTACTTC
>NA|TRBJ2-7|NA|TRBV5-2
CASKRTGGALEEQYF
TGTGCCAGCAAAAGGACAGGGGGCGCGTTAGAAGAGCAGTACTTC
>TRBD1|TRBJ2-5|NA|TRBV7-2
CASRLDRGETQYF
TGTGCCAGCAGACTAGACAGGGGGGAGACCCAGTACTTC
>NA|TRBJ1-1|NA|TRBV19
CASSIVDNRNTEAFF
TGTGCCAGTAGTATTGTCGACAACAGGAACACTGAAGCTTTCTTT
>TRBD1|TRBJ2-6|many|TRBV7-9
CASSKGQGSSGANVLTF
TGTGCCAGCAGCAAGGGACAGGGATCCTCTGGGGCCAACGTCCTGACTTTC
>TRBD1|TRBJ1-6|many|TRBV12-3/TRBV12-4
CASKSRGPVVGSPLHF
TGTGCCAGCAAAAGCAGGGGGCCGGTAGTAGGCTCACCCCTCCACTTT
>NA|TRBJ2-7|NA|TRBV10-1
CASSEPLPYEQYF
TGCGCCAGCAGTGAGCCTTTGCCCTACGAGCAGTACTTC
>TRBD2|TRBJ2-5|once|TRBV10-2
CASSERRGLAGSQETQYF
TGCGCCAGCAGTGAGAGGAGGGGACTAGCGGGAAGTCAGGAGACCCAGTACTTC
>NA|TRBJ2-7|NA|TRBV20-1
CSARGVLEQYF
TGCAGTGCTAGAGGTGTTCTCGAGCAGTACTTC
>TRBD1|TRBJ2-7|many|TRBV6-1
CASSRTGAYEQYF
TGTGCCAGCAGCCGGACAGGGGCCTACGAGCAGTACTTC
>TRBD2|TRBJ2-7|many|TRBV5-1
CASSLRLAGNYEQYF
TGCGCCAGCAGCCTCCGACTAGCGGGGAACTACGAGCAGTACTTC
>NA|TRBJ1-2|many|TRBV19
CASSIEGGRRYGYTF
TGTGCCAGTAGTATAGAGGGGGGGCGTCGCTATGGCTACACCTTC
>NA|TRBJ1-1|few|TRBV29-1
CSVGMNTEAFF
TGCAGCGTTGGAATGAACACTGAAGCTTTCTTT
>NA|TRBJ2-7|few|TRBV24-1
CATSDSDSHYEQYF
TGTGCCACCAGTGATTCGGACAGTCACTACGAGCAGTACTTC
>NA|TRBJ1-2|NA|TRBV5-1
CASSPGANYGYTF
TGCGCCAGCAGCCCCGGGGCTAACTATGGCTACACCTTC